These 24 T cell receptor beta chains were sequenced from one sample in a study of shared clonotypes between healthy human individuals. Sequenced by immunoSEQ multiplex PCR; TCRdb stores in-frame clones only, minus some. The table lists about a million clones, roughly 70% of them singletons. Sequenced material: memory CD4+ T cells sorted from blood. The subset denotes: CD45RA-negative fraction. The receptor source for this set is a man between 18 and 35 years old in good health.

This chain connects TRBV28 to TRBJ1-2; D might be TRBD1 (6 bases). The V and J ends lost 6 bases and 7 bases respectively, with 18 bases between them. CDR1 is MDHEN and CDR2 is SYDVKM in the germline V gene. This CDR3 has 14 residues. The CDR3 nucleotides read TGTGCCAGCAGCGATACAGGGCCAATGTTTGGCTACACCTTC. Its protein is CASSDTGPMFGYTF.

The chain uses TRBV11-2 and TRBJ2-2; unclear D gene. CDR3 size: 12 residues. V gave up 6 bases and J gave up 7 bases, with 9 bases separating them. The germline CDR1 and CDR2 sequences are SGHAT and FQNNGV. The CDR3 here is CASSPIFGELFF. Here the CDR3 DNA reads TGTGCCAGCAGTCCCATTTTCGGGGAGCTGTTTTTT.

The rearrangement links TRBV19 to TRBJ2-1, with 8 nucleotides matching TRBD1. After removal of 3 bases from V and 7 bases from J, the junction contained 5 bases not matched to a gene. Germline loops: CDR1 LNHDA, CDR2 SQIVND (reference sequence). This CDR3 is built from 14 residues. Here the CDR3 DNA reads TGTGCCAGTAGTATCCAGGGGGCTGGGAATGAGCAGTTCTTC. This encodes CASSIQGAGNEQFF.

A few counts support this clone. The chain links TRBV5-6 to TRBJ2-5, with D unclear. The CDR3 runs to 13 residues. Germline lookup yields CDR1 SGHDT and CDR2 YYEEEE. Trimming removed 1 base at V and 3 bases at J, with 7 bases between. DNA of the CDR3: TGTGCCAGCAGCTTGTTTCCGGAAGAGACCCAGTACTTC. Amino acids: CASSLFPEETQYF.

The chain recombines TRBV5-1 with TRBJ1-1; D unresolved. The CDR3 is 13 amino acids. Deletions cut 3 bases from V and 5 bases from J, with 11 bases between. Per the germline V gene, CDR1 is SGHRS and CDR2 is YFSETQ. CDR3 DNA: TGCGCCAGCAGCTACGTCCCGGGAACTGAAGCTTTCTTT. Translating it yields CASSYVPGTEAFF.

The CDR3 bases are TGCGCCAGCAGCCAAGAAGCTCTGCGCGAGCAGTACTTC. Protein sequence: CASSQEALREQYF. The chain employs TRBV4-1 and TRBJ2-7, with D unclear. CDR3 length: 13 amino acids. V gave up 0 bases and J gave up 6 bases, with 9 bases separating them. The germline V gene encodes CDR1 MGHRA and CDR2 YSYEKL.

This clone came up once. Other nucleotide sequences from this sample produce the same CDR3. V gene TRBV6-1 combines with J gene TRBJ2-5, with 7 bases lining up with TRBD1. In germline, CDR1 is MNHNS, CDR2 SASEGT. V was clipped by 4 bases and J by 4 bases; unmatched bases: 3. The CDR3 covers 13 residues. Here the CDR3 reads CASSVNRGETQYF. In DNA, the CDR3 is TGTGCCAGCAGTGTGAACAGGGGAGAGACCCAGTACTTC.

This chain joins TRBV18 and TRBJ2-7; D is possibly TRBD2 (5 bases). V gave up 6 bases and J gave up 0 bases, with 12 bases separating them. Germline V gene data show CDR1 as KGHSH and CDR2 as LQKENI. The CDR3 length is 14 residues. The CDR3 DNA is TGTGCCAGCTCGGCTTCGGGGTTCTCCTACGAGCAGTACTTC. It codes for CASSASGFSYEQYF.

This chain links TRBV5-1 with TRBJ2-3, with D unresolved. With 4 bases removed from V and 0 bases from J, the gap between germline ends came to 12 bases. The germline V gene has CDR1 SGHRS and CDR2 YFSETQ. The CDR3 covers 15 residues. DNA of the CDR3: TGCGCCAGCAGCATGGAACCGACTAGCACAGATACGCAGTATTTT. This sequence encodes CASSMEPTSTDTQYF.

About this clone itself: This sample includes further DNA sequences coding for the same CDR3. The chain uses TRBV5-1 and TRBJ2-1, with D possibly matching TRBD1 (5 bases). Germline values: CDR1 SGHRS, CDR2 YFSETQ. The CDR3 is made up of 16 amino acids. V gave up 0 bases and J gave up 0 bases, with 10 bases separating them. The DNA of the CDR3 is TGCGCCAGCAGCTTGGTAGGGGTGAGCTCCTACAATGAGCAGTTCTTC. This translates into CASSLVGVSSYNEQFF.

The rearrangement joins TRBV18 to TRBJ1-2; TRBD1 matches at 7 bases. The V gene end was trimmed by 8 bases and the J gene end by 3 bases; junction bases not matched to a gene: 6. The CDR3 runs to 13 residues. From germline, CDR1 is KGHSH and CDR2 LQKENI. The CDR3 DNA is TGTGCCAGCCAGACAGGGATCGACTATGGCTACACCTTC. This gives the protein CASQTGIDYGYTF.

The CDR3 bases are TGTGCCAGCAGCGATAGGGGGACAATGAACACTGAAGCTTTCTTT. This encodes CASSDRGTMNTEAFF. V and J are TRBV9 and TRBJ1-1; D perhaps matches TRBD1 (6 bases). The CDR3 is 15 amino acids. Between the trimmed V and J ends, which lost 3 bases and 0 bases, there was a span of 12 bases. Per the germline V gene, CDR1 is SGDLS and CDR2 is YYNGEE.

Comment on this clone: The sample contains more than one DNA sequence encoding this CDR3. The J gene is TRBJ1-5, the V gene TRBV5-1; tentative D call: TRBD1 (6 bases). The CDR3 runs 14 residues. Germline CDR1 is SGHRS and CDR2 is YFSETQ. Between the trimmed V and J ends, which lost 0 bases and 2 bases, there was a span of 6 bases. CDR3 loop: CASSLGTGNQPQHF. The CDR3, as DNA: TGCGCCAGCAGCTTGGGGACAGGCAATCAGCCCCAGCATTTT.

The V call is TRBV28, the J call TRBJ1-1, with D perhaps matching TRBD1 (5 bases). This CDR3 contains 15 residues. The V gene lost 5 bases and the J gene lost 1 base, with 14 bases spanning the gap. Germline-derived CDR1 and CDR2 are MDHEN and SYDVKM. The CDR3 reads CASSQQGGGNTEAFF. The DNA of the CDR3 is TGTGCCAGCAGTCAGCAGGGTGGAGGGAACACTGAAGCTTTCTTT.

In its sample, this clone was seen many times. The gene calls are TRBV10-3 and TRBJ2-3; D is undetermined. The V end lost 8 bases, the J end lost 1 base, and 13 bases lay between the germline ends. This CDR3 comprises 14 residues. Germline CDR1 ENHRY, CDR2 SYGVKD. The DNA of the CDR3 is TGTGCCATCGAGGCGGATTGGGGCACAGATACGCAGTATTTT. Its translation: CAIEADWGTDTQYF.

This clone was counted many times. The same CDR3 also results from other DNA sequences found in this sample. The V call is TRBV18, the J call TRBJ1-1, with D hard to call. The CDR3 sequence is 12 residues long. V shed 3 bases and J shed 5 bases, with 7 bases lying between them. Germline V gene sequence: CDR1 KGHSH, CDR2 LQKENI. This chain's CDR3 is CASSPLGTEAFF. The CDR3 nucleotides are TGTGCCAGCTCACCCCTCGGGACTGAAGCTTTCTTT.

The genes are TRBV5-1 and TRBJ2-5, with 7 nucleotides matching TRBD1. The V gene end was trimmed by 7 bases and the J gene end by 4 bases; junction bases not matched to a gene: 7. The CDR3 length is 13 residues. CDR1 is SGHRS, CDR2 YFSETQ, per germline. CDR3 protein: CASHSGQAETQYF. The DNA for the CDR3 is TGCGCCAGCCACTCCGGACAGGCAGAGACCCAGTACTTC.

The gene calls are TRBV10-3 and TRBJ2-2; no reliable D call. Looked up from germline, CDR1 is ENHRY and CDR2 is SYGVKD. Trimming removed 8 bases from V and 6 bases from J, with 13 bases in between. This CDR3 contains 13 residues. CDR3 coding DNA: TGTGCCATCGGCGAGGAACGGGCCGGGGAGCTGTTTTTT. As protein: CAIGEERAGELFF.

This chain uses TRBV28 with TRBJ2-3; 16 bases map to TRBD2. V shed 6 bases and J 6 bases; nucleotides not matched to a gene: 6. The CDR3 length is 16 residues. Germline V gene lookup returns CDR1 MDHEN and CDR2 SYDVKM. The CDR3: CASREMGLAGGDTQYF. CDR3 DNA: TGTGCCAGCAGGGAAATGGGACTAGCGGGAGGGGATACGCAGTATTTT. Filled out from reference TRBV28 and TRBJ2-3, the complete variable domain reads DVKVTQSSRYLVKRTGEKVFLECVQDMDHENMFWYRQDPGLGLRLIYFSYDVKMKEKGDIPEGYSVSREKKERFSLILESASTNQTSMYLCASREMGLAGGDTQYFGPGTRLTVL.

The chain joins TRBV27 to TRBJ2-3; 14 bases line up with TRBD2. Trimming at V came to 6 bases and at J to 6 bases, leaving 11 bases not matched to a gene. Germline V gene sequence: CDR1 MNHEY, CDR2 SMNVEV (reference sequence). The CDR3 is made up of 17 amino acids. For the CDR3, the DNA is TGTGCCAGCAGCACTATCCGGACTAGCGGGGGGATCGATACGCAGTATTTT. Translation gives CASSTIRTSGGIDTQYF.

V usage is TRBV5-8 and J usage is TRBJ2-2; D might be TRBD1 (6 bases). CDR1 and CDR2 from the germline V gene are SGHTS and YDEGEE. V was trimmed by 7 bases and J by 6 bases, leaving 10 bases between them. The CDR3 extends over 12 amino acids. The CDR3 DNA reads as TGTGCCAGCTGTCCAGGGGCCGGGGAGCTGTTTTTT. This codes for CASCPGAGELFF.

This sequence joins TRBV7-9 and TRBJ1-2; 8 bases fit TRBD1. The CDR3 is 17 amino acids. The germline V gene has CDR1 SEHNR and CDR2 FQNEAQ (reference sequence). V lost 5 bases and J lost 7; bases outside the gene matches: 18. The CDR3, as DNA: TGTGCCAGCAGCCGCCTCGGTGCAAGACAGGGGAAAGGTGGCTACACCTTC. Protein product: CASSRLGARQGKGGYTF.

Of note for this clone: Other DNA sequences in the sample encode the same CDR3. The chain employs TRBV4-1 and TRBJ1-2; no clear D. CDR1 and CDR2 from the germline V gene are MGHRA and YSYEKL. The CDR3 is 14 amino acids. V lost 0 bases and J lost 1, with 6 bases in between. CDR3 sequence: CASSQDRSNYGYTF. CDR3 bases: TGCGCCAGCAGCCAAGATCGGAGTAACTATGGCTACACCTTC.

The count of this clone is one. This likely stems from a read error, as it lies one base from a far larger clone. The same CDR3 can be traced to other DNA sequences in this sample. The CDR3 sequence is CASSASYEQYF. The CDR3 DNA sequence: TGTGCCAGCAGCGCATCCTACGAGCAGTACTTC. This chain uses TRBV11-2 with TRBJ2-7; D remains ambiguous. The CDR3 contains 11 residues. Trimming took off 5 bases at V and 1 base at J, with 3 bases between the two ends. Germline values: CDR1 SGHAT, CDR2 FQNNGV. Full variable domain (remainder filled in from reference TRBV11-2 and TRBJ2-7): EAGVAQSPRYKIIEKRQSVAFWCNPISGHATLYWYQQILGQGPKLLIQFQNNGVVDDSQLPKDRFSAERLKGVDSTLKIQPAKLEDSAVYLCASSASYEQYFGPGTRLTVT.